The sample holds a few counts of the clone carrying this TCR beta chain. Its antigen is not known. Germline-derived CDR1 and CDR2 are SNHLY and FYNNEI. V shed 6 bases, J shed 6 bases, and the junction held 13 bases outside the gene matches. The CDR3 has 16 amino acids. Preparation of the TCRbeta library used unique molecular identifiers. Using its own MiXCR run on the PCR reads, TCRdb lists one record per CDR3 protein. The repertoire includes about 580,000 distinct CDR3 sequences, roughly 30% of them detected once, and approximately 33% sits in the top ten. This entry comes from a study of T-cell reconstitution after alpha-beta-depleted transplantation in children. Study-wide findings and caveats: After one year, T-cell counts and TCRbeta diversity mostly came from new T cells.

The specimen was PBMCs, collected before TCRalphabeta/CD19-depleted stem cell transplant. This TCR was recovered from a boy younger than two with Wiskott-Aldrich syndrome, due to receive a stem cell transplant. This chain links TRBV2 with TRBJ2-3; 9 bases agree with TRBD1. The CDR3 protein is CASSNTGTGWADTQYF. For the CDR3, the DNA is TGTGCCAGCAGCAACACCGGGACAGGGTGGGCTGATACGCAGTATTTT.